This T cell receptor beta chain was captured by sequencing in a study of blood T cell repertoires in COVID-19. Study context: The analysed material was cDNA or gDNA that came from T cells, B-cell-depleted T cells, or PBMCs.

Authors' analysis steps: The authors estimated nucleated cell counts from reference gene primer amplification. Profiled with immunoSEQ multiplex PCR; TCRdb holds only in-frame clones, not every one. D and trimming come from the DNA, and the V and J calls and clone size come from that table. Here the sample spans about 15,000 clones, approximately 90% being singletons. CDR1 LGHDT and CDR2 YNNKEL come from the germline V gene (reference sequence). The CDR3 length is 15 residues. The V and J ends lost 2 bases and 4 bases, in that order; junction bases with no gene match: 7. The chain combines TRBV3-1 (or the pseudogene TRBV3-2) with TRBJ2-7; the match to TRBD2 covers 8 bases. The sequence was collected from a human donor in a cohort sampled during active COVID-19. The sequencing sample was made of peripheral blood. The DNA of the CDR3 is TGTGCCAGCAGCCAAAGAGCCGGGACTAGTTACGAGCAGTACTTC. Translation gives CASSQRAGTSYEQYF.